One sample yielded the 24 T cell receptor beta chains listed below, sequenced in a study of OX40 agonist ivuxolimab in advanced cancers. Sequencing was performed with immunoSEQ multiplex PCR; in TCRdb, only in-frame clones are kept and a portion is missing. This table has roughly 90,000 clones, 70% to 90% appearing once. The sample here was CD4+ or CD8+ T cells sorted from blood, taken in a trial of the OX40 agonist ivuxolimab. All receptors come from an adult with an advanced solid tumor such as melanoma, head and neck, liver or kidney cancer.

The gene calls are TRBV6-1 and TRBJ2-2; D not resolved. CDR1 is MNHNS, CDR2 SASEGT, per germline. This CDR3 spans 15 amino acids. The germline V and J ends were trimmed by 5 bases and 0 bases, with 10 bases remaining between them. DNA for the CDR3: TGTGCCAGCAGTCGCAGCAGTCCGAACACCGGGGAGCTGTTTTTT. Translation gives CASSRSSPNTGELFF.

The V and J genes are TRBV9 and TRBJ2-2; D is unclear. V was trimmed by 0 bases and J by 6 bases, leaving 6 bases between them. The CDR3 is made up of 13 amino acids. Germline loops: CDR1 SGDLS, CDR2 YYNGEE. The CDR3 loop reads CASSVAESGELFF. The CDR3 bases are TGTGCCAGCAGCGTAGCAGAATCCGGGGAGCTGTTTTTT.

This clone turned up a few times. V usage is TRBV7-9 and J usage is TRBJ1-1; no firm D call. The CDR3 spans 13 residues. The V end lost 5 bases, the J end lost 1 base, and 8 bases lay between the germline ends. CDR1 SEHNR and CDR2 FQNEAQ come from the germline V gene (reference sequence). CDR3 sequence (DNA): TGTGCCAGCAGCCCCCACTCGAACACTGAAGCTTTCTTT. This sequence encodes CASSPHSNTEAFF.

V is TRBV9 and J is TRBJ2-7, with 8 bases fitting TRBD1. Germline trimming cut 2 bases from V and 6 bases from J; bases unmatched to any gene: 4. Germline CDR1 reads SGDLS; CDR2 reads YYNGEE. The CDR3 consists of 13 residues. This CDR3 reads CASSVGQEAEQYF. CDR3 sequence (DNA): TGTGCCAGCAGCGTGGGACAGGAGGCCGAGCAGTACTTC.

The chain employs TRBV9 and TRBJ2-3; weak D call: TRBD2 (5 bases). The CDR3 loop spans 15 amino acids. V lost 0 bases and J 2 bases, leaving 10 bases between the germline ends. Germline V gene data show CDR1 as SGDLS and CDR2 as YYNGEE. CDR3 protein: CASSVVSGFTDTQYF. The DNA for the CDR3 is TGTGCCAGCAGCGTAGTGTCGGGATTCACAGATACGCAGTATTTT.

V and J are TRBV30 and TRBJ1-4; D is perhaps TRBD1 (5 bases). V gave up 5 bases and J gave up 3 bases, with 13 bases separating them. Per the germline V gene, CDR1 is GTSNPN and CDR2 is SVGIG (reference sequence). There are 14 residues in the CDR3. The DNA for the CDR3 is TGTGCCTGGGGCCCGGGGGAGGCTAATGAAAAACTGTTTTTT. It codes for CAWGPGEANEKLFF.

The chain uses TRBV28 and TRBJ1-4, with D possibly being TRBD1 (6 bases). The CDR3 runs 15 residues. CDR1 and CDR2 from the germline V gene are MDHEN and SYDVKM. Trimming cost V 6 bases and J 5 bases, with 16 bases left between them. As DNA, the CDR3 is TGTGCCAGCAGCTCAGTACAGGGTCCAAATGAAAAACTGTTTTTT. Translation gives CASSSVQGPNEKLFF.

This sequence joins TRBV30 and TRBJ2-5; D gene unclear. The CDR3 contains 15 residues. Trimming removed 0 bases from V and 4 bases from J, with 15 bases in between. Germline assignment: CDR1 GTSNPN and CDR2 SVGIG (reference sequence). The CDR3 nucleotides are TGTGCCTGGAGTGTACGTCGACTTCCCAGAGAGACCCAGTACTTC. It codes for CAWSVRRLPRETQYF.

The V and J genes are TRBV19 and TRBJ1-5, with 7 positions matching TRBD1. Germline CDR1 and CDR2: LNHDA and SQIVND (reference sequence). With 5 bases clipped from V and 14 bases from J, the junction kept 12 bases outside the gene matches. This CDR3 region has 13 residues. The CDR3 spells CASSGGQAQLKHF. Here the CDR3 DNA reads TGTGCCAGTAGTGGTGGACAGGCCCAGTTAAAGCATTTT.

The chain links TRBV10-3 to TRBJ2-7, with no clear D. CDR1 is ENHRY and CDR2 is SYGVKD in the germline V gene. The length of the CDR3 is 13 residues. Trimming pared 2 bases from V and 3 bases from J, leaving 8 bases between. CDR3 region: CAISEADLYEQYF. The CDR3, as DNA: TGTGCCATCAGTGAGGCTGACCTCTACGAGCAGTACTTC.

This sequence joins TRBV6-1 and TRBJ2-2; 10 positions match TRBD1. The CDR3 contains 15 residues. After removal of 5 bases from V and 4 bases from J, the junction contained 4 bases not matched to a gene. Germline CDR1 reads MNHNS; CDR2 reads SASEGT. The CDR3 loop reads CASSFDRGLTGELFF. CDR3 bases: TGTGCCAGCAGTTTCGACAGGGGGCTCACCGGGGAGCTGTTTTTT.

The CDR3 is CAWSLAPRRVGNTEAFF. In DNA, the CDR3 is TGTGCCTGGAGTCTAGCCCCCCGCCGTGTGGGGAACACTGAAGCTTTCTTT. The chain recombines TRBV30 with TRBJ1-1; D uncertain. Germline V gene lookup returns CDR1 GTSNPN and CDR2 SVGIG (reference sequence). With 2 bases removed from V and 1 base from J, the gap between germline ends came to 20 bases. The CDR3 has 17 residues.

The chain is built from TRBV6-6 and TRBJ1-1; D might be TRBD1 (6 bases). Looked up from germline, CDR1 is MNHNY and CDR2 is SVGAGI (reference sequence). This CDR3 comprises 14 residues. Trimming left V 5 bases short and J 0 bases short, with 10 bases between. CDR3 sequence (DNA): TGTGCCAGCAGTACAGGGACCATGAACACTGAAGCTTTCTTT. Encoded protein: CASSTGTMNTEAFF.

The chain carries TRBV23-1 and TRBJ1-3; D gene uncertain. TRBV23-1 is classed as an ORF, of uncertain function. The CDR3 has 16 amino acids. V lost 2 bases and J lost 0, with 11 bases in between. CDR3 in amino acids: CASSQPTGSSGNTIYF. The CDR3 DNA sequence: TGCGCCAGCAGTCAACCGACGGGGAGCTCTGGAAACACCATATATTTT.

V gene TRBV7-2 combines with J gene TRBJ2-7; D is ambiguous. V lost 1 base and J lost 10, with 11 bases in between. Germline V gives CDR1 SGHTA, CDR2 FQGNSA. The CDR3 is made up of 12 amino acids. In DNA, the CDR3 is TGTGCCAGCAGCTTAGATATATCGATCCAGTACTTC. As protein: CASSLDISIQYF.

This chain links TRBV27 with TRBJ1-5; D gene unclear. Per germline, CDR1 MNHEY and CDR2 SMNVEV (reference sequence). The CDR3 sequence is 14 residues long. Trimming took 3 bases from V and 2 from J, leaving 8 bases between them. CDR3 loop: CASSFRMGNQPQHF. CDR3 nucleotide sequence: TGTGCCAGCAGTTTTAGAATGGGCAATCAGCCCCAGCATTTT.

To note about this clone: Different DNA sequences within this sample yield the same CDR3. This chain connects TRBV18 to TRBJ2-7; a weak D match, TRBD1 (6 bases). V was shortened by 1 base and J by 5 bases, with 9 bases between the two germline ends. The CDR3 is made up of 13 amino acids. Germline V CDR1 and CDR2: KGHSH, LQKENI. In nucleotides, the CDR3 is TGTGCCAGCTCACCACGATCAGGGGACGAGCAGTACTTC. Protein sequence: CASSPRSGDEQYF.

CDR3 residues: CASSFDGARGQHF. In nucleotides, the CDR3 is TGTGCCAGCAGTTTCGACGGCGCCCGGGGCCAGCATTTT. V and J are TRBV6-6 and TRBJ1-5; no definite D call. CDR1 is MNHNY, CDR2 SVGAGI, per germline (reference sequence). Deletions cut 4 bases from V and 12 bases from J, with 16 bases between. This CDR3 comprises 13 residues.

The gene calls are TRBV5-1 and TRBJ2-3; D uncertain. The CDR3 covers 13 residues. V was pared by 0 bases and J by 6 bases, with 8 bases between. From germline, CDR1 is SGHRS and CDR2 YFSETQ. The CDR3 sequence: CASSLGKEDTQYF. CDR3 in DNA: TGCGCCAGCAGCTTGGGTAAAGAGGATACGCAGTATTTT.

V and J are TRBV5-4 and TRBJ1-3; D perhaps matches TRBD1 (5 bases). From germline, CDR1 is SGHNT and CDR2 YYREEE (reference sequence). The CDR3 totals 16 residues. With 2 bases removed from V and 2 bases from J, the gap between germline ends came to 14 bases. This chain's CDR3 is CASSFSLGVTGNTIYF. The DNA of the CDR3 is TGTGCCAGCAGCTTCTCCCTGGGGGTGACTGGAAACACCATATATTTT.

The chain carries TRBV27 and TRBJ1-2; D is perhaps TRBD1 (6 bases). Germline V gene lookup returns CDR1 MNHEY and CDR2 SMNVEV (reference sequence). Trimming took 6 bases from V and 7 from J, leaving 21 bases between them. The CDR3 runs 15 residues. CDR3 amino acids: CASSQRLLGASGYTF. In DNA form, the CDR3 reads TGTGCCAGCAGCCAGAGGCTTCTGGGGGCGAGTGGCTACACCTTC.

The chain carries TRBV6-5 and TRBJ1-1, with 7 bases identical to TRBD1. The CDR3 runs to 14 residues. V was pared by 2 bases and J by 8 bases, with 8 bases of the junction left unmatched. The germline gives CDR1 MNHEY, CDR2 SVGAGI. The CDR3 protein is CASSYGIGQVEAFF. The CDR3 DNA sequence: TGTGCCAGCAGTTACGGGATCGGACAGGTAGAAGCTTTCTTT.

The chain has TRBV2 and TRBJ2-3, with TRBD1 as a possible D gene (6 bases). Germline V gene sequence: CDR1 SNHLY, CDR2 FYNNEI. The ends were cut back, 8 bases at V and 3 bases at J, with 18 bases in the middle. The CDR3 length is 15 residues. CDR3 amino acids: CASASDRSLTDTQYF. Here the CDR3 DNA reads TGTGCCAGCGCTAGTGACAGGTCCCTTACAGATACGCAGTATTTT.

The chain combines TRBV5-5 with TRBJ2-5, with a weak D call TRBD1 (5 bases). CDR3 length: 15 residues. CDR1 and CDR2 (germline): SGHKS, YYEKEE (reference sequence). V was pared by 0 bases and J by 5 bases, with 14 bases between. CDR3 amino acids: CASSLGVGLRETQYF. CDR3 nucleotide sequence: TGTGCCAGCAGCTTGGGCGTGGGGCTCCGGGAGACCCAGTACTTC.